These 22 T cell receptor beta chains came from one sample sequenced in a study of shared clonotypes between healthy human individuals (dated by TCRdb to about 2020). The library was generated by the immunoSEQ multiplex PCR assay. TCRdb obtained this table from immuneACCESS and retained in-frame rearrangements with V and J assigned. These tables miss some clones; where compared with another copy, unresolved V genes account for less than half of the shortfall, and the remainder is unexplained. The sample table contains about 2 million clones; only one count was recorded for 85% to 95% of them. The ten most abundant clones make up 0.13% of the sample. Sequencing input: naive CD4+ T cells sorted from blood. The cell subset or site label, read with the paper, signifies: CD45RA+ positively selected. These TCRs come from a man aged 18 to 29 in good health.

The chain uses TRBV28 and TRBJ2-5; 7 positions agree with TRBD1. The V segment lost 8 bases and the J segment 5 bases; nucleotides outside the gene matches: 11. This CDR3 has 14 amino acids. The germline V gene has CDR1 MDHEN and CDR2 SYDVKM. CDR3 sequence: CASSRTGVRETQYF. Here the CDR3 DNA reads TGTGCCAGCTCTCGAACAGGGGTACGGGAGACCCAGTACTTC.

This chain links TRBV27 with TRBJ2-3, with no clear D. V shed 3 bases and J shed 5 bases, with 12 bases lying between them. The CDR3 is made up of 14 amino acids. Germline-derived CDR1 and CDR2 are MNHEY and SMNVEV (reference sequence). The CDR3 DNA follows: TGTGCCAGCAGTTTGGGTAGGGAAGGAGATACGCAGTATTTT. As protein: CASSLGREGDTQYF.

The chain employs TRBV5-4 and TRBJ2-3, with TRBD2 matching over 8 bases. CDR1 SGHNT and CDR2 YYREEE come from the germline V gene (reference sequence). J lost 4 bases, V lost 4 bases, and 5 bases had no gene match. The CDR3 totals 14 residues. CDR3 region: CASSIREGSDTQYF. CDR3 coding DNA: TGTGCCAGCAGCATACGGGAGGGTTCAGATACGCAGTATTTT.

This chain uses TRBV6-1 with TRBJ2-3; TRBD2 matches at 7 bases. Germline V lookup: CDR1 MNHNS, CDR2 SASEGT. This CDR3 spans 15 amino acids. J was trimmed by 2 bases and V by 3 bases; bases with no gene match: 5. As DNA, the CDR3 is TGTGCCAGCAGTGAGTGGACTAGTGCCACAGATACGCAGTATTTT. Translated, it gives CASSEWTSATDTQYF.

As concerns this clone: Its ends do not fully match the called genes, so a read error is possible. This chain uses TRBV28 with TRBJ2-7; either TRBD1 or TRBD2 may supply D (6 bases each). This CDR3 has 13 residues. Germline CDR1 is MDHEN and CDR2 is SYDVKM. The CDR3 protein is CASSFPAGGGTHF. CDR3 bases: TGTGCCAGCAGTTTTCCCGCCGGAGGGGGAACTCACTTC.

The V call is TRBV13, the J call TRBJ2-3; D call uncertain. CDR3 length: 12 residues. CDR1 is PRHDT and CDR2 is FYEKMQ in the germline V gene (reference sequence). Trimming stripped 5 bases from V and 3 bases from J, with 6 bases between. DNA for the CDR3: TGTGCCAGCAGCGCTACGACAGATACGCAGTATTTT. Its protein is CASSATTDTQYF.

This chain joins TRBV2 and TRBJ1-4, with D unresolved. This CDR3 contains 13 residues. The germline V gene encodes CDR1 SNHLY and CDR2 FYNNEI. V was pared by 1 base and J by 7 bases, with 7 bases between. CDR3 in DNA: TGTGCCAGCAGTGAAGGTCGGAGTGAAAAACTGTTTTTT. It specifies CASSEGRSEKLFF.

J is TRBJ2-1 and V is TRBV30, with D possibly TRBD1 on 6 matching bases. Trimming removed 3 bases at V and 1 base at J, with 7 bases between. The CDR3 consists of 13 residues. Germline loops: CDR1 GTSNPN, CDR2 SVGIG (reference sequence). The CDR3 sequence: CAWSGQSYNEQFF. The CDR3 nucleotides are TGTGCCTGGAGCGGACAGTCCTACAATGAGCAGTTCTTC.

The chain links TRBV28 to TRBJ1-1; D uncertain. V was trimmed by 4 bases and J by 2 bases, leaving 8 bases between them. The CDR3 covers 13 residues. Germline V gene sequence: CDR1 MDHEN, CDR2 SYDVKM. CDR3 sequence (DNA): TGTGCCAGCAGTTGGTCTCCCAACACTGAAGCTTTCTTT. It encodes CASSWSPNTEAFF.

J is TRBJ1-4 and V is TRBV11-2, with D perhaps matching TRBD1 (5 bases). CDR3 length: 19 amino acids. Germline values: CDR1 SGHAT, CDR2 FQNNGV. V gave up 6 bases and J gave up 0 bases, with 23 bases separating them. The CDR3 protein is CASSPSLRGLLTTNEKLFF. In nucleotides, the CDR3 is TGTGCCAGCAGTCCATCATTACGGGGACTACTGACAACTAATGAAAAACTGTTTTTT.

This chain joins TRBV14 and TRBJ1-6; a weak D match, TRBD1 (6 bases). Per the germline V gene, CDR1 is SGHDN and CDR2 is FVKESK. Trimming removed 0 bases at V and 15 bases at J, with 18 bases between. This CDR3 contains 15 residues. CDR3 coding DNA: TGTGCCAGCAGCCAAGAGTCGAACAGCCCCAGGGGCCTCCACTTT. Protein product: CASSQESNSPRGLHF.

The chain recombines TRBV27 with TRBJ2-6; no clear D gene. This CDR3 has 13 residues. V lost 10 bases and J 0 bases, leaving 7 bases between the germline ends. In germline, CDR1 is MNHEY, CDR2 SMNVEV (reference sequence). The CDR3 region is CATRSSGANVLTF. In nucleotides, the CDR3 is TGTGCCACCCGAAGCTCTGGGGCCAACGTCCTGACTTTC. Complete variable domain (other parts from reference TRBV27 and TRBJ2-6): EAQVTQNPRYLITVTGKKLTVTCSQNMNHEYMSWYRQDPGLGLRQIYYSMNVEVTDKGDVPEGYKVSRKEKRNFPLILESPSPNQTSLYFCATRSSGANVLTFGAGSRLTVL.

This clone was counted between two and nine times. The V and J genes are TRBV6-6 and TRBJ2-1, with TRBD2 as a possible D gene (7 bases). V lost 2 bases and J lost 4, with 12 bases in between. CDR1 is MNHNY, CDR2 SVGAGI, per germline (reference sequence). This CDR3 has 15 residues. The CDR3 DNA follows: TGTGCCAGCAGTTACAAGGGGGGGGCTTACAATGAGCAGTTCTTC. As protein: CASSYKGGAYNEQFF.

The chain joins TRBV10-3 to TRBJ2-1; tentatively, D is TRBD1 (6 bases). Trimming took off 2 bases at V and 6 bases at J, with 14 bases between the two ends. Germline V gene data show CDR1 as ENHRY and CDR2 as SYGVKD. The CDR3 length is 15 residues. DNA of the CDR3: TGTGCCATCAGTGAGCCGGCGAAAGGGGGCAATGAGCAGTTCTTC. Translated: CAISEPAKGGNEQFF.

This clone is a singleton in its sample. The CDR3 reads CASSPTPEPLEQYF. CDR3 nucleotide sequence: TGTGCCAGCAGCCCGACACCCGAGCCCCTCGAGCAGTACTTC. The V call is TRBV7-9, the J call TRBJ2-7; D is unresolved. The germline V and J ends were trimmed by 5 bases and 6 bases, with 17 bases remaining between them. Looked up from germline, CDR1 is SEHNR and CDR2 is FQNEAQ (reference sequence). The CDR3 covers 14 residues.

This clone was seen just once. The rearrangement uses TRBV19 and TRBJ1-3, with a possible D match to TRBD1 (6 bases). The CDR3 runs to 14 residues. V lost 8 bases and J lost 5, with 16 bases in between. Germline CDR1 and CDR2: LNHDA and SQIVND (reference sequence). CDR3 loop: CASGGDILRNTIYF. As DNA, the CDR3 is TGTGCCAGTGGAGGGGACATCTTGAGAAACACCATATATTTT.

DNA of the CDR3: TGTGCCTGGACCTCGGCAGCTCATGGAGCCCTCCACTTT. Translating it yields CAWTSAAHGALHF. The chain links TRBV30 to TRBJ1-6; D is uncertain. The V end was cut by 4 bases, the J end by 14 bases, with 18 bases between. Germline-derived CDR1 and CDR2 are GTSNPN and SVGIG (reference sequence). This CDR3 is 13 amino acids long.

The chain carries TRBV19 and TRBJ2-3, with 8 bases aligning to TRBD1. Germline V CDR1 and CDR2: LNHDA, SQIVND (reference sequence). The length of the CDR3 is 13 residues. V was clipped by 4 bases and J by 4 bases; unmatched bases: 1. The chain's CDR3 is CASSTGGPDTQYF. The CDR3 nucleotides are TGTGCCAGTAGTACAGGGGGCCCAGATACGCAGTATTTT.

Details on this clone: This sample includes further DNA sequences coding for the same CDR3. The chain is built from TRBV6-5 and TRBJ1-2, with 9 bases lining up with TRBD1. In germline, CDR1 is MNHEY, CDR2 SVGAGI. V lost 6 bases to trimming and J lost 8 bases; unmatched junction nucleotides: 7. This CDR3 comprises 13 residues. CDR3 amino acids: CASSPTGGRGYTF. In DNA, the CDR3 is TGTGCCAGCAGCCCGACAGGGGGGAGAGGCTACACCTTC.

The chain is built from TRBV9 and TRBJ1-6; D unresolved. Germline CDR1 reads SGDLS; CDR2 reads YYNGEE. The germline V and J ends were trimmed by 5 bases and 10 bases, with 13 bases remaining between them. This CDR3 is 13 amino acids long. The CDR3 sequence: CASRATGESPLHF. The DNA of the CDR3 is TGTGCCAGCAGGGCGACCGGGGAATCACCCCTCCACTTT.

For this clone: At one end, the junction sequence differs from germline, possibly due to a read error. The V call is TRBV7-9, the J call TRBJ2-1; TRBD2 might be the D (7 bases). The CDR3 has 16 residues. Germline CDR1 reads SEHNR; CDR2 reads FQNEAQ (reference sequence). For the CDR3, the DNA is TGTGCCAGCAGCGCAATTCCGGGGGGCTCCTACAGTGAGCAGTTCTTC. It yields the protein CASSAIPGGSYSEQFF.

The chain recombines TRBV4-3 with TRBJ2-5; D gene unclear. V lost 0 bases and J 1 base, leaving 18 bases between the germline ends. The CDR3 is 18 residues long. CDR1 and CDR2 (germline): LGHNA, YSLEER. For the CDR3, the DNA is TGCGCCAGCAGCCAAGATAAGGTCGGTAGCATTCTCCAAGAGACCCAGTACTTC. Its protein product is CASSQDKVGSILQETQYF.